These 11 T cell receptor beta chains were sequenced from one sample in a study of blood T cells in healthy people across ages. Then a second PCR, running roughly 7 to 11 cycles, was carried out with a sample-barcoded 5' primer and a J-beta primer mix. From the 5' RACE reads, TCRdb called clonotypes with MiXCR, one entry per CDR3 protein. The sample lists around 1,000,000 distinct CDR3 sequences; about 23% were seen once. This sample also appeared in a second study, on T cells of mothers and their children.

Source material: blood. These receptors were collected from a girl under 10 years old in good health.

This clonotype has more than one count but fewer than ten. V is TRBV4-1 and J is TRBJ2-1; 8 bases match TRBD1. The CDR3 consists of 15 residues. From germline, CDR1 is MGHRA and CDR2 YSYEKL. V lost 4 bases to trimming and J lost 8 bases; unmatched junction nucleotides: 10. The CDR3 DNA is TGCGCCAGCAGCCTCGGGCCAGGGGGCTCCGATGAGCAGTTCTTC. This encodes CASSLGPGGSDEQFF.

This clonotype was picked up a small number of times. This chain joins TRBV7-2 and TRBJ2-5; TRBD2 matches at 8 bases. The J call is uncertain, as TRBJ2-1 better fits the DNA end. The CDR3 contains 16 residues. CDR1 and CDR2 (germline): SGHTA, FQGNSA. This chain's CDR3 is CASSREYRAGGNEQFF. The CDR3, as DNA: TGTGCCAGCAGCCGCGAGTACCGGGCGGGGGGTAATGAGCAGTTCTTC.

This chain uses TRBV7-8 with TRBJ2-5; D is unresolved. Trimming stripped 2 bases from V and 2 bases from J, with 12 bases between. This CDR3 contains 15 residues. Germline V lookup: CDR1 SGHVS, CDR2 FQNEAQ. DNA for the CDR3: TGTGCCAGCAGCTTATTGGGGTTTGGACAAGAGACCCAGTACTTC. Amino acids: CASSLLGFGQETQYF.

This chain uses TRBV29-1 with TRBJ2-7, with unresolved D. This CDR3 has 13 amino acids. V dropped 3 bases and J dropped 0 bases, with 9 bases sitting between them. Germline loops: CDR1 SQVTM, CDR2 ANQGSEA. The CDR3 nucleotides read TGCAGCGTTGACCTCATTGACTCCTACGAGCAGTACTTC. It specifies CSVDLIDSYEQYF.

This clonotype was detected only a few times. Written as DNA, the CDR3 is TGTGCCAGCAGCCCAGTGGGACGGGGCCCAGAGACCCAGTACTTC. It translates to CASSPVGRGPETQYF. The J gene is TRBJ2-5, the V gene TRBV28; D is perhaps TRBD1 or TRBD2 (5 bases each). This CDR3 contains 15 residues. V gave up 6 bases and J gave up 4 bases, with 18 bases separating them. Germline CDR1 reads MDHEN; CDR2 reads SYDVKM.

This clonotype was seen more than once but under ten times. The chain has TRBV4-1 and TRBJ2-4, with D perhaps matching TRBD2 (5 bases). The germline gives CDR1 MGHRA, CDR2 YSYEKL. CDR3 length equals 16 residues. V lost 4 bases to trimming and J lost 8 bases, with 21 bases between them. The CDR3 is CASSRNSEGVGDIQYF. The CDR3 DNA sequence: TGCGCCAGCAGCCGAAATTCAGAGGGAGTCGGGGACATTCAGTACTTC.

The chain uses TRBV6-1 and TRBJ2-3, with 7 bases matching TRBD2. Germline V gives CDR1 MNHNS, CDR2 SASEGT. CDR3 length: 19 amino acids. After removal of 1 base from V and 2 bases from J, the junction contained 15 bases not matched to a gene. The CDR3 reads CASSEDGPFVLAVTDTQYF. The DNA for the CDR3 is TGTGCCAGCAGTGAAGATGGCCCTTTCGTGCTAGCGGTCACAGATACGCAGTATTTT.

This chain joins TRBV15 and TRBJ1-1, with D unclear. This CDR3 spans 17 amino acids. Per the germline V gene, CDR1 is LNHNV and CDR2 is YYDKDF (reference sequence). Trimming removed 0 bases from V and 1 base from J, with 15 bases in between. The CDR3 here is CATSRDLVLSPNTEAFF. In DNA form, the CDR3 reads TGTGCCACCAGCAGAGATCTTGTTTTGAGTCCGAACACTGAAGCTTTCTTT.

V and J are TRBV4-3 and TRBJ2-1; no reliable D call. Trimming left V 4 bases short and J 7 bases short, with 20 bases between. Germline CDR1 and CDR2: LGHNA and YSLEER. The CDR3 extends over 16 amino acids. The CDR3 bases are TGCGCCAGCAGCCTCGTAATAGCTAGATCGCGGAATGAGCAGTTCTTC. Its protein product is CASSLVIARSRNEQFF.

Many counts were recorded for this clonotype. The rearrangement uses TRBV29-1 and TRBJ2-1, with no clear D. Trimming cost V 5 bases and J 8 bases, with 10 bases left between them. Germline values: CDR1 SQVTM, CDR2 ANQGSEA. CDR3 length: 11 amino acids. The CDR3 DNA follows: TGCAGCGTTCTTTGGAGAGATGAGCAGTTCTTC. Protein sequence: CSVLWRDEQFF.

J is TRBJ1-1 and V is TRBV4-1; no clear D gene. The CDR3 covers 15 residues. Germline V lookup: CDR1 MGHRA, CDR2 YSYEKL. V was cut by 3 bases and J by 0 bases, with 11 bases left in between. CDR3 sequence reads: CASSHDRYMNTEAFF. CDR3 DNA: TGCGCCAGCAGCCATGACCGATACATGAACACTGAAGCTTTCTTT.